The rows below give T cell receptor beta chains drawn from one sample of a study of T cell repertoires in cytomegalovirus infection. No antigen is known for these receptors. Via MiXCR, TCRdb re-called the reads, giving one row per CDR3 protein. This sample carries 200,000 to 250,000 distinct CDR3 sequences, approximately 38% of them seen once, and the ten largest clones take approximately 60%. The source material was CD8+ T cells from cultured PBMCs, sampled from culture after CMV antigen stimulation. These receptors all come from a human donor in good health (CMV status not recorded). Some clones in this sample may be carry-over from other donors' samples. The CDR3 runs from the conserved cysteine through the conserved F or W. Each record gives: V gene, J gene, clone size, D gene, CDR3 protein, CDR3 DNA. D genes are given only for firm matches. Expanded clones get a size class; other rows say once, few or many, or leave the size out.

v_gene: TRBV4-1
j_gene: TRBJ2-1
abundance: -
d_gene: TRBD2
CDR3aa: CASSQRAGGNDEQFF
CDR3nt: TGCGCCAGCAGCCAAAGGGCGGGAGGAAACGATGAGCAGTTCTTC

v_gene: TRBV20-1
j_gene: TRBJ1-1
abundance: few
d_gene: TRBD1
CDR3aa: CSARGPGQIANTEAFF
CDR3nt: TGCAGTGCTAGAGGTCCGGGACAGATTGCGAACACTGAAGCTTTCTTT

v_gene: TRBV10-3
j_gene: TRBJ2-5
abundance: few
d_gene: -
CDR3aa: CAISGEQETQYF
CDR3nt: TGTGCCATCTCAGGAGAACAAGAGACCCAGTACTTC

v_gene: TRBV27
j_gene: TRBJ1-5
abundance: few
d_gene: -
CDR3aa: CASSPRGGRANQPQHF
CDR3nt: TGTGCCAGCAGTCCTCGGGGGGGGAGGGCCAATCAGCCCCAGCATTTT

v_gene: TRBV20-1
j_gene: TRBJ2-1
abundance: few
d_gene: TRBD2
CDR3aa: CSAAPPGGAGNEQFF
CDR3nt: TGCAGTGCCGCCCCTCCCGGGGGGGCCGGCAATGAGCAGTTCTTC

v_gene: TRBV7-9
j_gene: TRBJ2-1
abundance: -
d_gene: TRBD2
CDR3aa: CASSFSGSSNEQFF
CDR3nt: TGTGCCAGCAGCTTTAGCGGGAGCTCGAATGAGCAGTTCTTC

v_gene: TRBV14
j_gene: TRBJ1-5
abundance: once
d_gene: -
CDR3aa: CASSQGRKQPQHF
CDR3nt: TGTGCCAGCAGCCAAGGTCGGAAACAGCCCCAGCATTTT

v_gene: TRBV5-4
j_gene: TRBJ2-4
abundance: -
d_gene: -
CDR3aa: CASSLGAAGAQNIQYF
CDR3nt: TGTGCCAGCAGCTTAGGGGCAGCCGGGGCCCAAAACATTCAGTACTTC

v_gene: TRBV7-9
j_gene: TRBJ2-3
abundance: few
d_gene: -
CDR3aa: CASSLKLGPDTQYF
CDR3nt: TGTGCCAGCAGCTTAAAATTGGGGCCAGATACGCAGTATTTT

v_gene: TRBV7-8
j_gene: TRBJ1-1
abundance: few
d_gene: TRBD1
CDR3aa: CASSLRGPGENTEAFF
CDR3nt: TGTGCCAGCAGCTTAAGGGGGCCGGGAGAGAACACTGAAGCTTTCTTT

v_gene: TRBV19
j_gene: TRBJ1-1
abundance: -
d_gene: -
CDR3aa: CASRVEDRRNTEAFF
CDR3nt: TGTGCCAGTAGAGTCGAGGACAGAAGAAACACTGAAGCTTTCTTT

v_gene: TRBV7-2
j_gene: TRBJ1-2
abundance: -
d_gene: -
CDR3aa: CASSLANSLYGYTF
CDR3nt: TGTGCCAGCAGCTTAGCCAACAGCCTCTATGGCTACACCTTC

v_gene: TRBV3-1
j_gene: TRBJ2-7
abundance: few
d_gene: -
CDR3aa: CASSQDNRAYEQYF
CDR3nt: TGTGCCAGCAGCCAAGATAACAGGGCCTACGAGCAGTACTTC

v_gene: TRBV2
j_gene: TRBJ2-1
abundance: few
d_gene: -
CDR3aa: CASSERGVNEQFF
CDR3nt: TGTGCCAGCAGTGAAAGGGGGGTCAATGAGCAGTTCTTC

v_gene: TRBV7-9
j_gene: TRBJ2-7
abundance: -
d_gene: -
CDR3aa: CASSLLVDFSYEQYF
CDR3nt: TGTGCCAGCAGCTTATTAGTTGACTTTTCCTACGAGCAGTACTTC

v_gene: TRBV12-5
j_gene: TRBJ2-7
abundance: -
d_gene: -
CDR3aa: CASGLVAGTGDYEQYF
CDR3nt: TGTGCTAGTGGTTTGGTCGCCGGGACGGGAGACTACGAGCAGTACTTC

v_gene: TRBV7-9
j_gene: TRBJ1-1
abundance: -
d_gene: -
CDR3aa: CASSFPQGQLEADEAEAFF
CDR3nt: TGTGCCAGCAGCTTCCCTCAAGGACAGCTCGAGGCGGATGAAGCTGAAGCTTTCTTT

v_gene: TRBV7-9
j_gene: TRBJ1-2
abundance: many
d_gene: -
CDR3aa: CASSSPGLRGYTF
CDR3nt: TGTGCCAGCAGCTCGCCAGGCTTAAGGGGCTACACCTTC

v_gene: TRBV9
j_gene: TRBJ1-1
abundance: -
d_gene: -
CDR3aa: CASSVSGGGTEAFF
CDR3nt: TGTGCCAGCAGCGTGTCGGGCGGGGGAACTGAAGCTTTCTTT

v_gene: TRBV27
j_gene: TRBJ1-2
abundance: few
d_gene: -
CDR3aa: CASSSPGGGRNGYTF
CDR3nt: TGTGCCAGCAGTTCTCCGGGGGGGGGGCGGAATGGCTACACCTTC

v_gene: TRBV6-1
j_gene: TRBJ2-7
abundance: -
d_gene: -
CDR3aa: CASSRGQTSYEQYF
CDR3nt: TGTGCCAGCAGCCGGGGGCAGACCTCCTACGAGCAGTACTTC

v_gene: TRBV7-9
j_gene: TRBJ1-1
abundance: few
d_gene: -
CDR3aa: CASSSRVNTEAFF
CDR3nt: TGTGCCAGCAGCTCCAGGGTTAACACTGAAGCTTTCTTT

v_gene: TRBV2
j_gene: TRBJ2-1
abundance: -
d_gene: TRBD2
CDR3aa: CASSALLAGDYNEQFF
CDR3nt: TGTGCCAGCAGCGCACTACTAGCGGGAGATTACAATGAGCAGTTCTTC

v_gene: TRBV7-3
j_gene: TRBJ1-2
abundance: few
d_gene: TRBD1
CDR3aa: CASSLVGTGEDGYTF
CDR3nt: TGTGCCAGCAGCTTAGTAGGGACAGGGGAGGATGGCTACACCTTC